This TCR beta chain was sequenced during a study of blood T cell repertoires in COVID-19. Study-wide background: Sites across the United States, Italy and Spain contributed samples from acute and convalescent COVID-19. T cells, B-cell-depleted T cells, or PBMCs supplied cDNA or gDNA.

This CDR3 has 16 amino acids. Germline assignment: CDR1 MGHRA and CDR2 YSYEKL. V shed 1 base and J shed 5 bases, with 15 bases lying between them. Authors' data handling: Reference gene primer amplification yielded estimated nucleated cell counts. Libraries were prepared by immunoSEQ multiplex PCR; TCRdb keeps only in-frame clonotypes and omits some of them. V and J calls and clone size are copied from that table; D and trimming were computed from the DNA. The table shows a few hundred thousand clones, with approximately 88% occurring only once. The chain combines TRBV4-1 with TRBJ2-4, with D possibly matching TRBD2 (6 bases). The sequence was collected from a man between 45 and 60 years old with acute or convalescent COVID-19. Sequencing was performed on peripheral blood. In DNA, the CDR3 is TGCGCCAGCAGCCAAGGGCGAGGGTCGGGGGAAAACATTCAGTACTTC. This gives the protein CASSQGRGSGENIQYF.